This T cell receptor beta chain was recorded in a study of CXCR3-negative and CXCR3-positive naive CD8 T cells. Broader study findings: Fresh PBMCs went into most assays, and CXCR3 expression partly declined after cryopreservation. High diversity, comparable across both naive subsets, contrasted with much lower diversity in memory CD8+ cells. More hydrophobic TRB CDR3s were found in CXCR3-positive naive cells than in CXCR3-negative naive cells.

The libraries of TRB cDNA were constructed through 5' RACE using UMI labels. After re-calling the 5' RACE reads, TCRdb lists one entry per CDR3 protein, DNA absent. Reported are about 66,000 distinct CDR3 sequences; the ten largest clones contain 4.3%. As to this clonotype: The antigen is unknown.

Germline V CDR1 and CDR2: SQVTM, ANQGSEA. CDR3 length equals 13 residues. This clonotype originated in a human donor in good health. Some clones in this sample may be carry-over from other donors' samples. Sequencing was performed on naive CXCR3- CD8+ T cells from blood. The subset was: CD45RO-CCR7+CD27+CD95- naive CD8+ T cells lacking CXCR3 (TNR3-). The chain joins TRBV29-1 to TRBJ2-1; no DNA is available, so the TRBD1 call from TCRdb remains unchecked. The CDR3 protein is CSADRDGDNEQFF.